These T cell receptor beta chains were read from a single sample in a study of somatic mutations in cytotoxic T cells in rheumatoid arthritis. TCRdb's copy holds only in-frame clones and misses some; the assay was immunoSEQ multiplex PCR. The sample shows approximately 20,000 clones, 86% of them seen only once. Sequenced sample: CD8+ T cells sorted from blood. Receptors originate from a man in his forties or fifties in good health. CDR3s include the opening cysteine and the closing phenylalanine or tryptophan. A D gene is named only where the DNA matches it firmly. For some rows the clone size is stated as once, few or many, or as a class when expanded; others skip it.

abundance: -; d_gene: -; j_gene: TRBJ1-6; v_gene: TRBV13; CDR3aa: CASSQGHLSSYNSPLHF; CDR3nt: TGTGCCAGCAGCCAAGGACACTTGAGCTCCTATAATTCACCCCTCCACTTT
abundance: -; d_gene: TRBD2; j_gene: TRBJ2-1; v_gene: TRBV9; CDR3aa: CASSVGGGLAGGSSYNEQFF; CDR3nt: TGTGCCAGCAGCGTAGGGGGGGGACTAGCGGGAGGGAGCTCCTACAATGAGCAGTTCTTC
abundance: -; d_gene: -; j_gene: TRBJ2-4; v_gene: TRBV2; CDR3aa: CASSLRTDLKNIQYF; CDR3nt: TGTGCCAGCAGTCTGCGGACAGACCTCAAAAACATTCAGTACTTC
abundance: -; d_gene: -; j_gene: TRBJ2-3; v_gene: TRBV10-3; CDR3aa: CAISESKFTGREDTQYF; CDR3nt: TGTGCCATCAGTGAGTCGAAATTCACGGGACGGGAGGATACGCAGTATTTT
abundance: once; d_gene: TRBD2; j_gene: TRBJ2-1; v_gene: TRBV7-9; CDR3aa: CASSYQRENNEQFF; CDR3nt: TGTGCCAGCAGCTACCAGCGGGAGAACAATGAGCAGTTCTTC
abundance: medium-sized; d_gene: TRBD1; j_gene: TRBJ2-7; v_gene: TRBV19; CDR3aa: CASTPGTGIPHEQYF; CDR3nt: TGTGCCAGTACCCCAGGGACAGGAATCCCCCACGAGCAGTACTTC
abundance: -; d_gene: -; j_gene: TRBJ2-1; v_gene: TRBV29-1; CDR3aa: CSVEGRGIAYNEQFF; CDR3nt: TGCAGCGTTGAAGGCCGGGGGATTGCCTACAATGAGCAGTTCTTC
abundance: -; d_gene: -; j_gene: TRBJ2-3; v_gene: TRBV21-1; CDR3aa: CASSNKVGLAGGYDTQYF; CDR3nt: TGTGCCAGCAGCAACAAAGTCGGACTAGCGGGAGGGTACGATACGCAGTATTTT
abundance: few; d_gene: -; j_gene: TRBJ1-1; v_gene: TRBV5-4; CDR3aa: CASSTRESTSTEAFF; CDR3nt: TGTGCCAGCAGCACCCGGGAGTCCACCAGCACTGAAGCTTTCTTT
abundance: few; d_gene: -; j_gene: TRBJ2-7; v_gene: TRBV7-8; CDR3aa: CASSLAQGGSEQYF; CDR3nt: TGTGCCAGCAGCTTAGCGCAGGGGGGAAGTGAGCAGTACTTC
abundance: -; d_gene: -; j_gene: TRBJ2-1; v_gene: TRBV19; CDR3aa: CASSIVYPTAALSSYNEQFF; CDR3nt: TGTGCCAGTAGTATTGTTTATCCAACAGCGGCGCTAAGCTCCTACAATGAGCAGTTCTTC
abundance: -; d_gene: -; j_gene: TRBJ2-7; v_gene: TRBV28; CDR3aa: CASSWRVDREQYF; CDR3nt: TGTGCCAGCAGTTGGCGGGTCGACAGGGAGCAGTACTTC
abundance: few; d_gene: -; j_gene: TRBJ1-5; v_gene: TRBV15; CDR3aa: CATSDGYVQPQHF; CDR3nt: TGTGCCACCAGTGACGGGTACGTTCAGCCCCAGCATTTT
abundance: -; d_gene: -; j_gene: TRBJ2-7; v_gene: TRBV5-1; CDR3aa: CASSGTGWGEQYF; CDR3nt: TGCGCCAGCAGTGGCACGGGCTGGGGCGAGCAGTACTTC
abundance: -; d_gene: TRBD2; j_gene: TRBJ2-1; v_gene: TRBV28; CDR3aa: CASSSERLAGFYNEQFF; CDR3nt: TGTGCCAGCAGTTCCGAACGGCTAGCGGGGTTCTACAATGAGCAGTTCTTC
abundance: -; d_gene: -; j_gene: TRBJ1-1; v_gene: TRBV28; CDR3aa: CASSRQGPTEAFF; CDR3nt: TGTGCCAGCAGTCGTCAGGGTCCCACTGAAGCTTTCTTT
abundance: -; d_gene: TRBD1; j_gene: TRBJ1-5; v_gene: TRBV28; CDR3aa: CASSPRTGRGSNQPQHF; CDR3nt: TGTGCCAGCAGTCCGAGGACAGGGCGGGGGAGCAATCAGCCCCAGCATTTT
abundance: -; d_gene: -; j_gene: TRBJ2-1; v_gene: TRBV4-1; CDR3aa: CASMAGLNEQFF; CDR3nt: TGCGCCAGCATGGCGGGGCTCAATGAGCAGTTCTTC
abundance: -; d_gene: -; j_gene: TRBJ1-1; v_gene: TRBV2; CDR3aa: CASTSGGNTEAFF; CDR3nt: TGTGCCAGCACGTCGGGGGGCAACACTGAAGCTTTCTTT
abundance: once; d_gene: -; j_gene: TRBJ2-6; v_gene: TRBV28; CDR3aa: CASSLEGWGANVLTF; CDR3nt: TGTGCCAGCAGTTTAGAGGGCTGGGGGGCCAACGTCCTGACTTTC
abundance: -; d_gene: -; j_gene: TRBJ2-7; v_gene: TRBV19; CDR3aa: CASSTGATEQYF; CDR3nt: TGTGCCAGTAGTACTGGCGCTACCGAGCAGTACTTC
abundance: -; d_gene: -; j_gene: TRBJ2-3; v_gene: TRBV28; CDR3aa: CASSLGNADTQYF; CDR3nt: TGTGCCAGCAGTCTGGGGAACGCAGATACGCAGTATTTT
abundance: -; d_gene: -; j_gene: TRBJ2-7; v_gene: TRBV7-8; CDR3aa: CASGDYEQYF; CDR3nt: TGTGCCAGCGGCGATTACGAGCAGTACTTC
abundance: -; d_gene: -; j_gene: TRBJ2-2; v_gene: TRBV6-1; CDR3aa: CAIQDKGGTGELFF; CDR3nt: TGTGCCATCCAGGACAAGGGAGGAACCGGGGAGCTGTTTTTT
abundance: -; d_gene: TRBD2; j_gene: TRBJ2-1; v_gene: TRBV27; CDR3aa: CASTPGLGVREQFF; CDR3nt: TGTGCCAGCACCCCGGGACTAGGCGTCCGTGAGCAGTTCTTC
abundance: -; d_gene: -; j_gene: TRBJ2-7; v_gene: TRBV7-9; CDR3aa: CASSLGDYEQYF; CDR3nt: TGTGCCAGCAGCTTAGGGGACTACGAGCAGTACTTC
abundance: -; d_gene: TRBD1; j_gene: TRBJ2-7; v_gene: TRBV29-1; CDR3aa: CSVSPGTGQYEQYF; CDR3nt: TGCAGCGTATCCCCCGGGACAGGGCAATACGAGCAGTACTTC
abundance: -; d_gene: TRBD2; j_gene: TRBJ2-1; v_gene: TRBV27; CDR3aa: CASRPLAGKPNEQFF; CDR3nt: TGTGCCAGCAGACCACTAGCGGGAAAACCTAATGAGCAGTTCTTC
abundance: -; d_gene: -; j_gene: TRBJ2-1; v_gene: TRBV28; CDR3aa: CASSGPNSYNEQFF; CDR3nt: TGTGCCAGCAGCGGTCCCAACTCCTACAATGAGCAGTTCTTC
abundance: -; d_gene: -; j_gene: TRBJ2-1; v_gene: TRBV30; CDR3aa: CAWSVRRGSWANEQFF; CDR3nt: TGTGCCTGGAGTGTACGTAGGGGGAGCTGGGCCAATGAGCAGTTCTTC
abundance: -; d_gene: -; j_gene: TRBJ2-7; v_gene: TRBV4-1; CDR3aa: CASSQAGTRYYEQYF; CDR3nt: TGCGCCAGCAGCCAGGCCGGGACCCGATACTACGAGCAGTACTTC
abundance: -; d_gene: -; j_gene: TRBJ1-5; v_gene: TRBV28; CDR3aa: CASRTREGNQPQHF; CDR3nt: TGTGCCAGCAGAACACGGGAGGGCAATCAGCCCCAGCATTTT
abundance: -; d_gene: -; j_gene: TRBJ2-7; v_gene: TRBV27; CDR3aa: CASSQGYHEQYF; CDR3nt: TGTGCCAGCAGTCAGGGGTACCACGAGCAGTACTTC
abundance: -; d_gene: -; j_gene: TRBJ2-7; v_gene: TRBV15; CDR3aa: CATSRDRASPYEQYF; CDR3nt: TGTGCCACCAGCAGAGATCGGGCTAGTCCCTACGAGCAGTACTTC
abundance: few; d_gene: -; j_gene: TRBJ1-2; v_gene: TRBV5-3; CDR3aa: CARRTGQYYGYTF; CDR3nt: TGTGCCAGAAGAACAGGGCAGTACTATGGCTACACCTTC
abundance: -; d_gene: TRBD2; j_gene: TRBJ2-6; v_gene: TRBV27; CDR3aa: CASSLIAGGDGANVLTF; CDR3nt: TGTGCCAGCAGTCTAATAGCGGGAGGGGACGGGGCCAACGTCCTGACTTTC
abundance: -; d_gene: -; j_gene: TRBJ2-2; v_gene: TRBV13; CDR3aa: CASRLAGAGELFF; CDR3nt: TGTGCCAGCAGGTTAGCAGGGGCCGGGGAGCTGTTTTTT
abundance: -; d_gene: -; j_gene: TRBJ1-1; v_gene: TRBV13; CDR3aa: CASSLGLLNTEAFF; CDR3nt: TGTGCCAGCAGCTTGGGTTTATTGAACACTGAAGCTTTCTTT
abundance: -; d_gene: TRBD2; j_gene: TRBJ2-1; v_gene: TRBV7-2; CDR3aa: CASSTKRTSGSYNEQFF; CDR3nt: TGTGCCAGCAGCACAAAGAGGACTAGCGGGTCGTACAATGAGCAGTTCTTC
abundance: -; d_gene: -; j_gene: TRBJ1-5; v_gene: TRBV27; CDR3aa: CASSLSGYGQPQHF; CDR3nt: TGTGCCAGCAGTTTGTCAGGGTATGGTCAGCCCCAGCATTTT
abundance: -; d_gene: TRBD1; j_gene: TRBJ2-7; v_gene: TRBV27; CDR3aa: CASSPGTGYEQYF; CDR3nt: TGTGCCAGCAGTCCCGGGACAGGATACGAGCAGTACTTC
abundance: medium-sized; d_gene: TRBD2; j_gene: TRBJ2-3; v_gene: TRBV29-1; CDR3aa: CSVPGLAGGADTQYF; CDR3nt: TGCAGCGTTCCGGGACTAGCGGGGGGAGCAGATACGCAGTATTTT
abundance: -; d_gene: -; j_gene: TRBJ2-7; v_gene: TRBV14; CDR3aa: CASSRGNEQYF; CDR3nt: TGTGCCAGCAGTCGGGGAAACGAGCAGTACTTC
abundance: -; d_gene: -; j_gene: TRBJ1-5; v_gene: TRBV27; CDR3aa: CASSLNREINQPQHF; CDR3nt: TGTGCCAGCAGTTTAAACAGGGAGATCAATCAGCCCCAGCATTTT
abundance: -; d_gene: -; j_gene: TRBJ2-7; v_gene: TRBV28; CDR3aa: CASSSPKEGVSSYEQYF; CDR3nt: TGTGCCAGCAGTTCCCCGAAGGAGGGTGTAAGCTCCTACGAGCAGTACTTC
abundance: -; d_gene: TRBD1; j_gene: TRBJ2-7; v_gene: TRBV30; CDR3aa: CAWGQGSYEQYF; CDR3nt: TGTGCCTGGGGACAGGGATCCTACGAGCAGTACTTC
abundance: -; d_gene: TRBD1; j_gene: TRBJ1-1; v_gene: TRBV27; CDR3aa: CASSSGGQGAKAFF; CDR3nt: TGTGCCAGCAGTTCGGGGGGGCAGGGGGCGAAAGCTTTCTTT
abundance: -; d_gene: TRBD2; j_gene: TRBJ2-2; v_gene: TRBV28; CDR3aa: CASTLGSSGSRELFF; CDR3nt: TGTGCCAGCACCCTGGGGTCTAGCGGGAGCCGGGAGCTGTTTTTT
abundance: -; d_gene: -; j_gene: TRBJ1-1; v_gene: TRBV7-3; CDR3aa: CASSARGANTEAFF; CDR3nt: TGTGCCAGCAGCGCACGAGGGGCGAACACTGAAGCTTTCTTT
abundance: few; d_gene: TRBD2; j_gene: TRBJ2-5; v_gene: TRBV4-3; CDR3aa: CASSQEREGGEETQYF; CDR3nt: TGCGCCAGCAGCCAAGAAAGGGAGGGAGGAGAAGAGACCCAGTACTTC
abundance: -; d_gene: -; j_gene: TRBJ1-2; v_gene: TRBV28; CDR3aa: CASSLTSGIYGYTF; CDR3nt: TGTGCCAGCAGTTTAACATCTGGGATCTATGGCTACACCTTC
abundance: -; d_gene: TRBD1; j_gene: TRBJ1-2; v_gene: TRBV7-9; CDR3aa: CAIPGRTGANYGYTF; CDR3nt: TGTGCCATCCCGGGCCGGACAGGGGCGAACTATGGCTACACCTTC
abundance: once; d_gene: -; j_gene: TRBJ2-1; v_gene: TRBV9; CDR3aa: CASSVGALWDEQFF; CDR3nt: TGTGCCAGCAGCGTAGGGGCCCTGTGGGATGAGCAGTTCTTC